Listed here are 23 T cell receptor beta chains from one sample, sequenced in a study of regulatory T cells in long-lasting Graves disease. The time point was: persistent/refractory GD, antithyroid drugs over 5 years with positive TRAb. The TCR library used RNA extracted from PBMCs. Relying on iRepertoire HTBI primers and Arm-PCR of CDR3 regions, the team built TCR beta libraries. TCRdb re-called the multiplex PCR reads with MiXCR, one entry per CDR3 protein. The sample consists of a few hundred thousand distinct CDR3 sequences, 20% to 25% of them appearing once. Specimen: peripheral blood mononuclear cells (PBMCs), collected when the disease was refractory, from a patient treated with antithyroid drugs. The receptors were gathered from a female donor with Graves disease.

This clonotype was counted many times. The chain carries TRBV27 and TRBJ1-2; TRBD1 aligns across 8 bases. J was trimmed by 7 bases and V by 3 bases; bases with no gene match: 7. Germline loops: CDR1 MNHEY, CDR2 SMNVEV (reference sequence). The CDR3 spans 14 residues. This CDR3 is CASSLTGASSGYTF. The DNA of the CDR3 is TGTGCCAGCAGTTTGACAGGGGCCTCTAGTGGCTACACCTTC.

In this sample, this clonotype turned up a few times. The chain joins TRBV20-1 to TRBJ1-1; D unclear. Germline V gene sequence: CDR1 DFQATT, CDR2 SNEGSKA (reference sequence). V lost 5 bases and J lost 4, with 17 bases in between. The CDR3 runs 14 residues. CDR3 residues: CSAQNGEGSTEAFF. Here the CDR3 DNA reads TGCAGTGCTCAGAACGGCGAGGGAAGCACTGAAGCTTTCTTT.

This clonotype has at least ten counts. This chain joins TRBV28 and TRBJ2-7, with unresolved D. Germline CDR1 is MDHEN and CDR2 is SYDVKM. V was pared by 5 bases and J by 3 bases, with 8 bases between. This CDR3 spans 12 amino acids. CDR3 nucleotides: TGTGCCAGCAGTGACCTCAGCTACGAGCAGTACTTC. Its translation is CASSDLSYEQYF.

This clonotype was observed a handful of times. CDR3: CASSEADSGANVLTF. For the CDR3, the DNA is TGTGCCAGCAGTGAGGCAGACTCTGGGGCCAACGTCCTGACTTTC. V gene TRBV6-1 combines with J gene TRBJ2-6; D gene uncertain. The CDR3 runs 15 residues. V was clipped by 3 bases and J by 0 bases, with 6 bases between them. Germline V lookup: CDR1 MNHNS, CDR2 SASEGT.

This clonotype occurred many times. The chain joins TRBV7-9 to TRBJ2-7; D uncertain. CDR3 length: 14 residues. Germline V gene lookup returns CDR1 SEHNR and CDR2 FQNEAQ (reference sequence). Trimming removed 1 base at V and 3 bases at J, with 10 bases between. The CDR3 region has the DNA TGTGCCAGCAGCTTAGTTGGCAGCAACTACGAGCAGTACTTC. Translated, it gives CASSLVGSNYEQYF.

The rearrangement joins TRBV6-2 or TRBV6-3 to TRBJ1-5; D not resolved. Between the trimmed V and J ends, which lost 3 bases and 10 bases, there was a span of 7 bases. CDR1 is MNHEY and CDR2 is SVGEGT in the germline V gene. The CDR3 length is 11 residues. The CDR3 DNA is TGTGCCAGCAGTTATTCTGGACCCCAGCATTTT. Residues: CASSYSGPQHF.

The gene calls are TRBV9 and TRBJ2-7; unclear D gene. This CDR3 spans 14 amino acids. V lost 0 bases and J 6 bases, leaving 13 bases between the germline ends. Looked up from germline, CDR1 is SGDLS and CDR2 is YYNGEE. CDR3 amino acids: CASSVDPTVGEQYF. The CDR3 DNA reads as TGTGCCAGCAGCGTAGACCCGACGGTGGGCGAGCAGTACTTC.

This clonotype was seen ten or more times. The chain carries TRBV2 and TRBJ1-6; D perhaps matches TRBD1 (5 bases). Trimming took off 9 bases at V and 10 bases at J, with 13 bases between the two ends. This CDR3 is built from 12 residues. Per the germline V gene, CDR1 is SNHLY and CDR2 is FYNNEI. The CDR3 spells CASQGRGSPLHF. CDR3 nucleotide sequence: TGTGCCAGTCAAGGGAGGGGATCACCCCTCCACTTT.

At least ten counts were recorded for this clonotype. This chain links TRBV28 with TRBJ2-1, with D unclear. The V and J ends lost 2 bases and 3 bases respectively, with 14 bases between them. CDR3 length equals 16 residues. Germline lookup yields CDR1 MDHEN and CDR2 SYDVKM. Here the CDR3 reads CASSLLGRDIYNEQFF. In DNA form, the CDR3 reads TGTGCCAGCAGTTTACTGGGCAGAGACATCTACAATGAGCAGTTCTTC.

This clonotype was seen a handful of times. This chain uses TRBV11-3 with TRBJ1-1; 7 bases are shared with TRBD1. The length of the CDR3 is 16 residues. Looked up from germline, CDR1 is SGHNT and CDR2 is YENEEA. The V segment lost 2 bases and the J segment 11 bases; nucleotides outside the gene matches: 17. CDR3 sequence: CASSLSGFGGGWSAFF. Here the CDR3 DNA reads TGTGCCAGCAGCTTATCAGGTTTCGGAGGGGGCTGGTCGGCTTTCTTT.

This clonotype was counted between two and nine times. The chain recombines TRBV6-1 with TRBJ2-6, with 9 bases matching TRBD1. The CDR3 length is 15 residues. Germline V lookup: CDR1 MNHNS, CDR2 SASEGT. The junction had 1 base not matched to a gene; V was cut back by 5 bases and J by 2 bases. CDR3 DNA: TGTGCCAGCAGTCGACAGGGGGCTGGGGCCAACGTCCTGACTTTC. This codes for CASSRQGAGANVLTF.

This clonotype was seen more than once but under ten times. The DNA of the CDR3 is TGTGCCAGCAGTCCCCTCCCGGGGCGAAGCACTGAAGCTTTCTTT. Translated: CASSPLPGRSTEAFF. The V gene is TRBV6-1, the J gene TRBJ1-1; the D gene is possibly TRBD1 (5 bases). Germline V gene lookup returns CDR1 MNHNS and CDR2 SASEGT. With 5 bases removed from V and 4 bases from J, the gap between germline ends came to 17 bases. There are 15 residues in the CDR3.

This clonotype has only a few counts. Possible read error: a much larger clone is one base away. The chain couples TRBV6-9 to TRBJ1-5; tentatively, D is TRBD1 (6 bases). Germline CDR1 MNHGY, CDR2 SVAAGI. The CDR3 contains 13 residues. CDR3 residues: CASSYRGKQPQHF. The CDR3, as DNA: TGTGCCAGCAGTTACAGGGGCAAACAGCCCCAGCATTTT.

There are many counts of this clonotype. The chain has TRBV7-8 and TRBJ2-7; no definite D call. The CDR3 runs to 15 residues. Trimming left V 3 bases short and J 6 bases short, with 18 bases between. Germline CDR1 and CDR2: SGHVS and FQNEAQ. Here the CDR3 DNA reads TGTGCCAGCAGCTTCCGCGTGAACTTTGGGGTCGAGCAGTACTTC. Amino acid sequence: CASSFRVNFGVEQYF.

This clonotype occurred a few times. This chain uses TRBV7-2 with TRBJ1-5; the D is unclear. The CDR3 totals 13 residues. Germline values: CDR1 SGHTA, CDR2 FQGNSA. Trimming took 1 base from V and 7 from J, leaving 8 bases between them. The CDR3 DNA sequence: TGTGCCAGCAGCTTAGGTCGGCCCCAGCCCCAGCATTTT. It is translated as CASSLGRPQPQHF.

This chain uses TRBV11-2 with TRBJ2-1; D perhaps matches TRBD2 (5 bases). Germline CDR1 and CDR2: SGHAT and FQNNGV. This CDR3 is built from 15 residues. V lost 5 bases and J 3 bases, leaving 14 bases between the germline ends. As DNA, the CDR3 is TGTGCCAGCAGCATCACAGAGGGATTCTACAATGAGCAGTTCTTC. Translated, it gives CASSITEGFYNEQFF.

The V gene is TRBV6-1, the J gene TRBJ2-5; 9 nucleotides agree with TRBD1. CDR1 is MNHNS, CDR2 SASEGT, per germline. V lost 3 bases, J lost 5 bases, and 13 bases stayed unmatched. This CDR3 is built from 17 residues. CDR3 nucleotides: TGTGCCAGCAGTGAGTCGTTGGGACAGGGAGCTTACGAGACCCAGTACTTC. The encoded protein is CASSESLGQGAYETQYF.

On this clonotype: A clone one base away is much larger, so this may be a read error. Lacking the conserved final phenylalanine or tryptophan, this CDR3 likely reflects a read error. V usage is TRBV5-1 and J usage is TRBJ2-7; D gene unclear. The CDR3 has 13 residues. The V gene's germline CDR1 is SGHRS and CDR2 YFSETQ. The germline V and J ends were trimmed by 3 bases and 2 bases, with 9 bases remaining between them. CDR3 DNA: TGCGCCAGCAGCTCGCAGGTTGCCTACGAGCAGTACCTC. Translating it yields CASSSQVAYEQYL.

The chain employs TRBV25-1 and TRBJ1-3; no reliable D call. Germline CDR1 reads MGHDK; CDR2 reads SYGVNS. The CDR3 extends over 12 amino acids. V was shortened by 2 bases and J by 3 bases, with 2 bases between the two germline ends. CDR3 DNA sequence: TGTGCCAGCAGTGAACTTGGAAACACCATATATTTT. Its protein product is CASSELGNTIYF.

There are many counts of this clonotype. J is TRBJ1-1 and V is TRBV6-1; D unclear. CDR1 is MNHNS, CDR2 SASEGT, per germline. The CDR3 has 14 amino acids. V dropped 7 bases and J dropped 0 bases, with 12 bases sitting between them. The CDR3 protein is CASTRVRMNTEAFF. The CDR3, as DNA: TGTGCCAGCACCCGGGTCCGGATGAACACTGAAGCTTTCTTT.

This chain joins TRBV7-8 and TRBJ1-5; D unclear. V shed 5 bases and J shed 1 base, with 9 bases lying between them. Per germline, CDR1 SGHVS and CDR2 FQNEAQ. The CDR3 runs to 14 residues. CDR3 sequence (DNA): TGTGCCAGCAGCCCTCCGGACAGCAATCAGCCCCAGCATTTT. Translating it yields CASSPPDSNQPQHF.

In this sample, this clonotype turned up a few times. The V call is TRBV11-2, the J call TRBJ2-7; 7 positions agree with TRBD1. V gave up 3 bases and J gave up 6 bases; unmatched junction bases: 8. From germline, CDR1 is SGHAT and CDR2 FQNNGV. The CDR3 runs to 14 residues. The CDR3 loop is CASSLAYTGAEQYF. CDR3 DNA sequence: TGTGCCAGCAGCTTGGCTTATACAGGGGCCGAGCAGTACTTC.

V is TRBV5-1 and J is TRBJ2-3, with 8 nucleotides matching TRBD2. The CDR3 covers 14 residues. Trimming removed 5 bases from V and 4 bases from J; junction bases left unmatched: 6. CDR1 and CDR2 (germline): SGHRS, YFSETQ. CDR3 bases: TGCGCCAGCAGTCGGGGGGGCGCAGCAGATACGCAGTATTTT. The encoded protein is CASSRGGAADTQYF.